These 32 T cell receptor beta chains originate from one sample sequenced in a study of cytomegalovirus exposure and HLA in healthy donors. The protocol was immunoSEQ multiplex PCR, while the TCRdb copy is restricted to in-frame clones and leaves out a portion. The data contain roughly 300,000 clones, 86% of them singletons. Sequencing was performed on PBMCs. The receptors were gathered from a young woman in good health and CMV-seronegative.

The genes are TRBV7-2 and TRBJ1-5, with D unclear. CDR1 and CDR2 (germline): SGHTA, FQGNSA. CDR3 length: 12 amino acids. V was cut by 5 bases and J by 7 bases, with 9 bases left in between. The CDR3 sequence: CASSPGNQPQHF. CDR3 sequence (DNA): TGTGCCAGCAGCCCGGGGAACCAGCCCCAGCATTTT. The full variable domain, in which reference TRBV7-2 and TRBJ1-5 provide the parts outside the CDR3, is GAGVSQSPSNKVTEKGKDVELRCDPISGHTALYWYRQSLGQGLEFLIYFQGNSAPDKSGLPSDRFSAERTGGSVSTLTIQRTQQEDSAVYLCASSPGNQPQHFGDGTRLSIL.

V is TRBV19 and J is TRBJ2-7; 7 positions agree with TRBD1. Germline trimming cut 3 bases from V and 1 base from J; bases unmatched to any gene: 3. CDR1 and CDR2 from the germline V gene are LNHDA and SQIVND (reference sequence). The CDR3 has 14 residues. For the CDR3, the DNA is TGTGCCAGTAGTATCCAGGGACAGTCCTACGAGCAGTACTTC. Encoded protein: CASSIQGQSYEQYF.

The table lists this clone with a few counts. CDR3 nucleotides: TGTGCCAGCAGCTTAGCGGTAACGAACACCGGGGAGCTGTTTTTT. It translates to CASSLAVTNTGELFF. The chain combines TRBV11-2 with TRBJ2-2; D gene uncertain. This CDR3 region has 15 residues. V lost 1 base and J 0 bases, leaving 6 bases between the germline ends. CDR1 SGHAT and CDR2 FQNNGV come from the germline V gene.

CDR3 residues: CASSLASGTEAFF. As DNA, the CDR3 is TGTGCCAGCAGCTTAGCGTCCGGCACTGAAGCTTTCTTT. V and J are TRBV7-2 and TRBJ1-1; D gene uncertain. V lost 0 bases and J 4 bases, leaving 6 bases between the germline ends. This CDR3 is built from 13 residues. Germline CDR1 reads SGHTA; CDR2 reads FQGNSA.

The V and J genes are TRBV27 and TRBJ2-2, with a possible D match to TRBD2 (6 bases). Germline CDR1 and CDR2: MNHEY and SMNVEV (reference sequence). Between the trimmed V and J ends, which lost 6 bases and 9 bases, there was a span of 14 bases. The length of the CDR3 is 13 residues. The CDR3, as DNA: TGTGCCAGCAGCTCCGGGGGACGTAGGGAGCTGTTTTTT. Translating gives CASSSGGRRELFF.

The V gene is TRBV4-2, the J gene TRBJ1-3; TRBD1 aligns across 9 bases. Germline V gene lookup returns CDR1 LGHNA and CDR2 YNFKEQ. The CDR3 is made up of 19 amino acids. Unmatched junction bases numbered 12, after V lost 3 bases and J lost 0 bases. CDR3: CASSQATTPGQGSGNTIYF. The CDR3 coding sequence is TGTGCCAGCAGCCAGGCTACTACCCCGGGACAGGGCTCTGGAAACACCATATATTTT.

V and J are TRBV6-1 and TRBJ1-2; 10 bases are a match to TRBD1. Germline CDR1 reads MNHNS; CDR2 reads SASEGT. This CDR3 is built from 12 residues. Germline trimming cut 5 bases from V and 7 bases from J; bases unmatched to any gene: 1. The CDR3 nucleotides read TGTGCCAGCAGTTGGGACAGGGGTGGCTACACCTTC. Protein product: CASSWDRGGYTF.

V usage is TRBV7-9 and J usage is TRBJ2-1, with 9 positions matching TRBD1. Germline V gives CDR1 SEHNR, CDR2 FQNEAQ (reference sequence). The CDR3 covers 12 residues. The J segment lost 7 bases and the V segment lost 6 bases, leaving 1 base of the junction unmatched. As DNA, the CDR3 is TGTGCCAGCAGGGGGACAGGGAATGAGCAGTTCTTC. Its translation: CASRGTGNEQFF.

V and J are TRBV7-8 and TRBJ1-1; D may be TRBD1 (6 bases). This CDR3 comprises 15 residues. Germline V lookup: CDR1 SGHVS, CDR2 FQNEAQ. V lost 2 bases and J 8 bases, leaving 18 bases between the germline ends. CDR3 DNA: TGTGCCAGCAGCTTATTGGAGCAGGGGTTCACCGAAGCTTTCTTT. Protein: CASSLLEQGFTEAFF. Full variable domain (outside the CDR3, taken from reference TRBV7-8 and TRBJ1-1): GAGVSQSPRYKVAKRGQDVALRCDPISGHVSLFWYQQALGQGPEFLTYFQNEAQLDKSGLPSDRFFAERPEGSVSTLKIQRTQQEDSAVYLCASSLLEQGFTEAFFGQGTRLTVV.

This clone was observed a single time. V gene TRBV27 combines with J gene TRBJ1-1, with D tentatively TRBD1 (5 bases). The germline gives CDR1 MNHEY, CDR2 SMNVEV (reference sequence). V gave up 3 bases and J gave up 8 bases, with 13 bases separating them. The CDR3 totals 13 residues. The CDR3: CASSFRVEGEAFF. The CDR3 nucleotides are TGTGCCAGCAGTTTTCGGGTGGAGGGGGAAGCTTTCTTT.

This clone was picked up one time. V is TRBV6-5 and J is TRBJ2-2; 8 nucleotides agree with TRBD1. The CDR3 is made up of 12 amino acids. In germline, CDR1 is MNHEY, CDR2 SVGAGI. V trimming: 6 bases; J trimming: 6 bases; junction bases outside the gene matches: 0. CDR3 sequence (DNA): TGTGCCAGCAGACAGGGGGCCGGGGAGCTGTTTTTT. Its protein is CASRQGAGELFF.

In its sample, this clone was seen a few times. The V call is TRBV18, the J call TRBJ1-3; D is unclear. This CDR3 has 15 residues. Germline V lookup: CDR1 KGHSH, CDR2 LQKENI. V shed 2 bases and J shed 4 bases, with 12 bases lying between them. CDR3 sequence (DNA): TGTGCCAGCTCACCAACGAGGGAGATGGGAAACACCATATATTTT. Its translation: CASSPTREMGNTIYF.

Only one count was recorded for this clone. The genes are TRBV15 and TRBJ2-5; TRBD2 matches 8 bases. The CDR3 consists of 15 residues. V trimming: 0 bases; J trimming: 5 bases; junction bases outside the gene matches: 5. The germline CDR1 and CDR2 sequences are LNHNV and YYDKDF (reference sequence). The CDR3: CATSRDGRGEETQYF. The CDR3 DNA follows: TGTGCCACCAGCAGAGACGGGAGGGGTGAGGAGACCCAGTACTTC.

This chain connects TRBV4-2 to TRBJ2-1; 10 positions agree with TRBD2. CDR1 LGHNA and CDR2 YNFKEQ come from the germline V gene. V shed 3 bases and J 8 bases; nucleotides not matched to a gene: 19. This CDR3 spans 19 amino acids. In DNA, the CDR3 is TGTGCCAGCAGCCATTCCCCCCTAGCGGGAGTATCGGGGAATGATGAGCAGTTCTTC. This encodes CASSHSPLAGVSGNDEQFF.

The rearrangement uses TRBV28 and TRBJ1-2; TRBD1 matches at 11 bases. CDR3 length equals 15 residues. CDR1 MDHEN and CDR2 SYDVKM come from the germline V gene. J gave up 7 bases and V 5 bases, and 9 bases lay outside the gene matches. The CDR3 sequence: CASSPTGTGGSGYTF. In DNA form, the CDR3 reads TGTGCCAGCAGTCCAACCGGGACAGGGGGAAGTGGCTACACCTTC.

This rearrangement joins TRBV7-2 to TRBJ2-7, with TRBD1 identical over 10 bases. The ends lost 2 bases at V and 5 bases at J; junction bases unmatched: 9. The germline V gene has CDR1 SGHTA and CDR2 FQGNSA. This CDR3 region has 16 residues. The CDR3 DNA reads TGTGCCAGCAGCTTAAGTCTCGGGACAGGGGCAAACGAGCAGTACTTC. Amino acid sequence: CASSLSLGTGANEQYF.

V usage is TRBV6-5 and J usage is TRBJ2-7; no firm D call. Trimming left V 6 bases short and J 0 bases short, with 12 bases between. Looked up from germline, CDR1 is MNHEY and CDR2 is SVGAGI. The CDR3 is 14 amino acids. The CDR3 loop reads CASRLEPPSYEQYF. CDR3 bases: TGTGCCAGCAGATTAGAACCTCCCTCCTACGAGCAGTACTTC.

The chain uses TRBV7-2 and TRBJ1-5, with D maybe TRBD1 (5 bases). Germline V gene data show CDR1 as SGHTA and CDR2 as FQGNSA. There are 16 residues in the CDR3. Trimming shortened V by 5 bases and J by 5 bases, and 19 bases separated the two germline ends. The chain's CDR3 is CASSPRGGRGDQPQHF. The CDR3 nucleotides are TGTGCCAGCAGCCCCCGGGGCGGGAGGGGCGATCAGCCCCAGCATTTT.

The chain uses TRBV20-1 and TRBJ1-2; D not certain. The CDR3 spans 10 residues. Deletions cut 3 bases from V and 6 bases from J, with 5 bases between. Germline V CDR1 and CDR2: DFQATT, SNEGSKA (reference sequence). CDR3 region: CSASNNGYTF. The CDR3, as DNA: TGCAGTGCTAGCAACAATGGCTACACCTTC.

The rearrangement uses TRBV28 and TRBJ1-3, with 7 bases identical to TRBD1. Losses at the gene ends were 6 bases for V and 5 bases for J; bases not matched to a gene: 7. The CDR3 is made up of 14 amino acids. Germline loops: CDR1 MDHEN, CDR2 SYDVKM. CDR3 DNA sequence: TGTGCCAGCAGCCCGGGGGACAGCAGAAACACCATATATTTT. It specifies CASSPGDSRNTIYF.

The J gene is TRBJ2-5, the V gene TRBV4-2; 7 nucleotides line up with TRBD2. CDR3 length: 14 amino acids. With V trimmed by 1 base and J by 4 bases, 3 bases remained unmatched. The germline CDR1 and CDR2 sequences are LGHNA and YNFKEQ. This chain's CDR3 is CASSQGGGGETQYF. DNA of the CDR3: TGTGCCAGCAGCCAAGGGGGCGGGGGAGAGACCCAGTACTTC.

The chain employs TRBV5-4 and TRBJ2-1, with 8 bases that match TRBD2. Germline V gene lookup returns CDR1 SGHNT and CDR2 YYREEE (reference sequence). J was trimmed by 1 base and V by 4 bases; bases with no gene match: 7. The CDR3 length is 16 residues. The DNA for the CDR3 is TGTGCCAGCAGCCCTGGGGTAGCGGGGTCCTACAATGAGCAGTTCTTC. Translating it yields CASSPGVAGSYNEQFF.

The gene calls are TRBV29-1 and TRBJ2-7, with TRBD2 identical over 8 bases. The CDR3 is 13 residues long. Germline V gene sequence: CDR1 SQVTM, CDR2 ANQGSEA. V shed 4 bases, J shed 2 bases, and the junction held 4 bases outside the gene matches. CDR3 bases: TGCAGCGTTGTCGGGGGGGAAACCTACGAGCAGTACTTC. Residues: CSVVGGETYEQYF.

The chain combines TRBV28 with TRBJ1-3; a possible D gene is TRBD1 (5 bases). The CDR3 extends over 13 amino acids. Looked up from germline, CDR1 is MDHEN and CDR2 is SYDVKM. Trimming removed 8 bases at V and 0 bases at J, with 8 bases between. DNA of the CDR3: TGTGCCAGCGGGGGGGGCTCTGGAAACACCATATATTTT. Protein sequence: CASGGGSGNTIYF.

The chain joins TRBV5-4 to TRBJ2-2; D may be TRBD2 (7 bases). CDR1 and CDR2 from the germline V gene are SGHNT and YYREEE (reference sequence). The ends were cut back, 0 bases at V and 5 bases at J, with 11 bases in the middle. This CDR3 is 15 amino acids long. The CDR3 coding sequence is TGTGCCAGCAGCTTGGGAGGGAGGGGGACCGGGGAGCTGTTTTTT. Its translation: CASSLGGRGTGELFF.

The V and J genes are TRBV7-9 and TRBJ2-1; D not resolved. The CDR3 is 13 residues long. Germline CDR1 SEHNR, CDR2 FQNEAQ (reference sequence). V was cut by 1 base and J by 6 bases, with 7 bases left in between. CDR3 nucleotides: TGTGCCAGCAGCTTAGACTACCCCAATGAGCAGTTCTTC. It yields the protein CASSLDYPNEQFF.

This clone was picked up a small number of times. This chain joins TRBV18 and TRBJ2-7; D is possibly TRBD2 (5 bases). Germline CDR1 KGHSH, CDR2 LQKENI. Trimming removed 4 bases at V and 4 bases at J, with 5 bases between. The length of the CDR3 is 11 residues. The CDR3 region is CASSRGYEQYF. CDR3 nucleotides: TGTGCCAGCTCACGAGGGTACGAGCAGTACTTC.

The CDR3: CASSLSGTDTQYF. CDR3 coding DNA: TGTGCCAGCAGCTTATCCGGCACAGATACGCAGTATTTT. The chain joins TRBV11-3 to TRBJ2-3, with unresolved D. The V gene lost 2 bases and the J gene lost 1 base, with 4 bases spanning the gap. The CDR3 is made up of 13 amino acids. Per the germline V gene, CDR1 is SGHNT and CDR2 is YENEEA.

The rearrangement links TRBV7-2 to TRBJ1-2; the D gene is possibly TRBD1 (6 bases). CDR3 length equals 15 residues. V was trimmed by 5 bases and J by 0 bases, leaving 13 bases between them. Germline values: CDR1 SGHTA, CDR2 FQGNSA. This chain's CDR3 is CASSRTGNPNYGYTF. Written as DNA, the CDR3 is TGTGCCAGCAGCCGTACAGGGAACCCTAACTATGGCTACACCTTC.

The chain joins TRBV27 to TRBJ2-7; 8 bases are shared with TRBD2. The germline gives CDR1 MNHEY, CDR2 SMNVEV (reference sequence). Trimming removed 2 bases from V and 7 bases from J; junction bases left unmatched: 4. The CDR3 spans 13 residues. The chain's CDR3 is CASSLAGRGEQYF. CDR3 in DNA: TGTGCCAGCAGTTTAGCCGGGAGGGGGGAGCAGTACTTC.

The chain uses TRBV2 and TRBJ2-7; 7 bases align to TRBD1. This CDR3 comprises 15 residues. From germline, CDR1 is SNHLY and CDR2 FYNNEI. J was trimmed by 7 bases and V by 1 base; bases with no gene match: 10. CDR3 nucleotide sequence: TGTGCCAGCAGTGAAGTGGTAGGGGGCTCAGGAGAGCAGTACTTC. Its protein product is CASSEVVGGSGEQYF.

V is TRBV27 and J is TRBJ2-1; D ambiguous. CDR1 and CDR2 from the germline V gene are MNHEY and SMNVEV (reference sequence). V lost 1 base and J 10 bases, leaving 14 bases between the germline ends. This CDR3 contains 14 residues. As DNA, the CDR3 is TGTGCCAGCAGTTTATTTAACAGAAGTGGAGAGCAGTTCTTC. This translates into CASSLFNRSGEQFF.